These T cell receptor beta chains were read from a single sample in a study of cytomegalovirus exposure and HLA in healthy donors. Measured with immunoSEQ multiplex PCR; TCRdb has only the in-frame clones, and not every one. This table holds about 190,000 clones, 65% to 75% found once. The source material was PBMCs. The receptor source for this set is a man aged 25-45 years in good health and CMV-seropositive. Each CDR3 is given with its conserved first and last residue. Fields, in order: J gene, D gene, clone size, V gene, CDR3 protein, CDR3 DNA. A D gene is named only where the DNA matches it firmly. Clone sizes are given selectively: once, few, many, or a class where the clone is expanded.

J: TRBJ2-7; D: TRBD2; size: NA; V: TRBV15; CDR3: CATSRLDYLAGGWEQYF; DNA: TGTGCCACCAGCAGACTGGACTATCTAGCGGGAGGGTGGGAGCAGTACTTC
J: TRBJ1-6; D: NA; size: NA; V: TRBV7-9; CDR3: CASSPLEYNSPLHF; DNA: TGTGCCAGCAGCCCCCTAGAGTATAATTCACCCCTCCACTTT
J: TRBJ1-4; D: TRBD1; size: NA; V: TRBV9; CDR3: CASSGPGGPEKLFF; DNA: TGTGCCAGCAGCGGACCAGGGGGCCCCGAAAAACTGTTTTTT
J: TRBJ1-2; D: TRBD1; size: NA; V: TRBV6-5; CDR3: CASNHRDRVAGYTF; DNA: TGTGCCAGCAATCACCGGGACAGGGTGGCTGGCTACACCTTC
J: TRBJ1-4; D: NA; size: NA; V: TRBV28; CDR3: CASSSTEPPTNEKLFF; DNA: TGTGCCAGCAGTTCTACAGAGCCTCCAACTAATGAAAAACTGTTTTTT
J: TRBJ2-7; D: NA; size: few; V: TRBV7-6; CDR3: CASSNKGHSYEQYF; DNA: TGTGCCAGCAGCAATAAGGGACACTCCTACGAGCAGTACTTC
J: TRBJ2-1; D: TRBD2; size: NA; V: TRBV5-8; CDR3: CASSLLGLAVAPEQFF; DNA: TGTGCCAGCAGCTTGCTAGGACTAGCGGTAGCCCCTGAGCAGTTCTTC
J: TRBJ1-5; D: NA; size: few; V: TRBV19; CDR3: CASSDRTNQPQHF; DNA: TGTGCCAGTAGTGACAGGACTAATCAGCCCCAGCATTTT
J: TRBJ1-3; D: NA; size: NA; V: TRBV15; CDR3: CATSSRSTSGNTIYF; DNA: TGTGCCACCAGCTCGCGTTCTACGTCTGGAAACACCATATATTTT
J: TRBJ2-3; D: TRBD1; size: NA; V: TRBV6-6; CDR3: CASSSRDRGTDTQYF; DNA: TGTGCCAGCAGTTCGAGAGACAGGGGCACAGATACGCAGTATTTT
J: TRBJ2-2; D: NA; size: NA; V: TRBV5-1; CDR3: CASSPGTHTGELFF; DNA: TGCGCCAGCAGCCCCGGGACTCACACCGGGGAGCTGTTTTTT
J: TRBJ2-7; D: TRBD1; size: once; V: TRBV15; CDR3: CATSRGPGTATYEQYF; DNA: TGTGCCACCAGCAGAGGGCCCGGGACAGCCACCTACGAGCAGTACTTC
J: TRBJ1-4; D: TRBD1; size: NA; V: TRBV27; CDR3: CASSAPATGRDEKLFF; DNA: TGTGCCAGCAGTGCCCCGGCGACAGGGCGAGACGAAAAACTGTTTTTT
J: TRBJ1-1; D: NA; size: NA; V: TRBV6-1; CDR3: CASSEMAGREAFF; DNA: TGTGCCAGCAGTGAAATGGCGGGGCGGGAAGCTTTCTTT
J: TRBJ1-1; D: NA; size: NA; V: TRBV10-3; CDR3: CAISEGKAGRPEAFF; DNA: TGTGCCATCAGTGAGGGAAAGGCAGGGAGGCCTGAAGCTTTCTTT
J: TRBJ2-1; D: TRBD1; size: NA; V: TRBV29-1; CDR3: CSVDHRGLLRGEQFF; DNA: TGCAGCGTTGACCACAGGGGGCTCTTGAGGGGTGAGCAGTTCTTC
J: TRBJ2-7; D: NA; size: NA; V: TRBV29-1; CDR3: CSVRDSYEQYF; DNA: TGCAGCGTGCGGGACAGCTACGAGCAGTACTTC
J: TRBJ1-1; D: NA; size: NA; V: TRBV5-4; CDR3: CASSHSTALNTEAFF; DNA: TGTGCCAGCAGTCATTCGACAGCTTTGAACACTGAAGCTTTCTTT
J: TRBJ1-2; D: NA; size: NA; V: TRBV11-2; CDR3: CASSPRRTGALGYTF; DNA: TGTGCCAGCAGCCCGCGCCGCACAGGAGCCCTTGGCTACACCTTC
J: TRBJ1-1; D: NA; size: NA; V: TRBV20-1; CDR3: CSAPQQYIAFF; DNA: TGCAGTGCCCCCCAACAGTACATCGCTTTCTTT
J: TRBJ1-6; D: TRBD1; size: NA; V: TRBV5-1; CDR3: CASSWTGSSYNSPLHF; DNA: TGCGCCAGCAGCTGGACAGGGAGCTCCTATAATTCACCCCTCCACTTT
J: TRBJ2-1; D: TRBD1; size: few; V: TRBV30; CDR3: CAWIPAGTGGGEQFF; DNA: TGTGCCTGGATTCCAGCCGGGACAGGGGGCGGAGAGCAGTTCTTC
J: TRBJ2-1; D: NA; size: NA; V: TRBV7-2; CDR3: CASSFLAPYNEQFF; DNA: TGTGCCAGCAGCTTCCTAGCCCCCTACAATGAGCAGTTCTTC
J: TRBJ2-7; D: NA; size: once; V: TRBV10-3; CDR3: CAIRAGVREQYF; DNA: TGTGCCATCCGGGCAGGGGTCCGCGAGCAGTACTTC
J: TRBJ2-7; D: NA; size: NA; V: TRBV4-3; CDR3: CASSQGLLYEQYF; DNA: TGCGCCAGCAGCCAGGGCTTACTCTACGAGCAGTACTTC
J: TRBJ2-4; D: NA; size: NA; V: TRBV28; CDR3: CASSGAAMENIQYF; DNA: TGTGCCAGCAGTGGGGCAGCGATGGAAAACATTCAGTACTTC
J: TRBJ1-1; D: TRBD1; size: NA; V: TRBV28; CDR3: CASNEGAVAFGGVTEAFF; DNA: TGTGCCAGCAATGAGGGGGCCGTGGCATTTGGCGGAGTGACTGAAGCTTTCTTT
J: TRBJ2-7; D: NA; size: NA; V: TRBV15; CDR3: CATSRSRGPGQYF; DNA: TGTGCCACCAGCAGAAGCCGGGGTCCGGGGCAGTACTTC
J: TRBJ2-7; D: NA; size: NA; V: TRBV6-5; CDR3: CASSKTGEGYEQYF; DNA: TGTGCCAGCAGTAAGACAGGGGAGGGGTACGAGCAGTACTTC
J: TRBJ1-5; D: NA; size: NA; V: TRBV28; CDR3: CASSLWRLDQPQHF; DNA: TGTGCCAGCAGTTTATGGAGGTTGGATCAGCCCCAGCATTTT
J: TRBJ2-3; D: TRBD2; size: NA; V: TRBV11-1; CDR3: CASSLGLAILLTDTQYF; DNA: TGTGCCAGCAGCTTGGGACTAGCCATACTCCTCACAGATACGCAGTATTTT
J: TRBJ1-4; D: NA; size: NA; V: TRBV7-2; CDR3: CASTRTLPGKLFF; DNA: TGTGCCAGCACCCGGACTCTACCAGGAAAACTGTTTTTT
J: TRBJ2-1; D: TRBD2; size: NA; V: TRBV5-1; CDR3: CASRETSGRLNEQFF; DNA: TGCGCCAGCAGGGAAACTAGCGGGAGGCTCAATGAGCAGTTCTTC
J: TRBJ1-6; D: TRBD1; size: few; V: TRBV7-9; CDR3: CASSPRTGENSPLHF; DNA: TGTGCCAGCAGCCCACGAACAGGGGAAAATTCACCCCTCCACTTT
J: TRBJ1-4; D: NA; size: NA; V: TRBV7-8; CDR3: CASSEDRGKLFF; DNA: TGTGCCAGCAGCGAGGACAGAGGAAAACTGTTTTTT
J: TRBJ2-5; D: TRBD2; size: NA; V: TRBV5-4; CDR3: CASSSGLTGQETQYF; DNA: TGTGCCAGCAGCTCGGGACTAACGGGCCAAGAGACCCAGTACTTC
J: TRBJ1-4; D: NA; size: NA; V: TRBV4-1; CDR3: CASSQGPRGNEKLFF; DNA: TGCGCCAGCAGCCAGGGGCCGCGGGGCAATGAAAAACTGTTTTTT
J: TRBJ1-2; D: NA; size: NA; V: TRBV11-2; CDR3: CASSFEGRYGYTF; DNA: TGTGCCAGCAGCTTTGAGGGTCGGTATGGCTACACCTTC
J: TRBJ2-6; D: NA; size: NA; V: TRBV29-1; CDR3: CSVDGSGANVLTF; DNA: TGCAGCGTTGACGGCTCTGGGGCCAACGTCCTGACTTTC
J: TRBJ1-2; D: NA; size: NA; V: TRBV7-3; CDR3: CASSLSGQLYGYTF; DNA: TGTGCCAGCAGCTTAAGTGGGCAGCTCTATGGCTACACCTTC
J: TRBJ2-7; D: TRBD1; size: NA; V: TRBV4-3; CDR3: CASSPGQVPGEQYF; DNA: TGCGCCAGCAGCCCTGGACAGGTTCCTGGCGAGCAGTACTTC
J: TRBJ2-7; D: NA; size: NA; V: TRBV18; CDR3: CASSPPSAAHYEQYF; DNA: TGTGCCAGCTCACCCCCTTCAGCGGCACACTACGAGCAGTACTTC
J: TRBJ2-7; D: NA; size: NA; V: TRBV11-2; CDR3: CASSGWYEQYF; DNA: TGTGCCAGCAGCGGCTGGTACGAGCAGTACTTC
J: TRBJ2-1; D: TRBD2; size: NA; V: TRBV29-1; CDR3: CSVEGLAGYNEQFF; DNA: TGCAGCGTTGAAGGGTTAGCGGGATACAATGAGCAGTTCTTC
J: TRBJ2-3; D: NA; size: NA; V: TRBV2; CDR3: CASMRATQYF; DNA: TGTGCCAGCATGCGGGCTACGCAGTATTTT
J: TRBJ1-5; D: NA; size: NA; V: TRBV15; CDR3: CATRQGNQPQHF; DNA: TGTGCCACCAGACAGGGCAATCAGCCCCAGCATTTT
J: TRBJ2-6; D: NA; size: NA; V: TRBV6-5; CDR3: CASFQGPGANVLTF; DNA: TGTGCCAGCTTCCAGGGTCCTGGGGCCAACGTCCTGACTTTC
J: TRBJ2-1; D: TRBD2; size: NA; V: TRBV9; CDR3: CASSVGSSGRASYNEQFF; DNA: TGTGCCAGCAGCGTAGGTAGTAGCGGGAGGGCCTCCTACAATGAGCAGTTCTTC
J: TRBJ2-3; D: TRBD2; size: NA; V: TRBV9; CDR3: CASSVDLAGGKRQYF; DNA: TGTGCCAGCAGCGTAGATCTAGCGGGAGGAAAACGGCAGTATTTT
J: TRBJ2-3; D: TRBD1; size: NA; V: TRBV5-1; CDR3: CASSPGQGGDTQYF; DNA: TGCGCCAGCAGCCCGGGACAGGGAGGGGATACGCAGTATTTT